This T cell receptor beta chain was retrieved from a study of T cells in Graves' hyperthyroidism and ophthalmopathy. About the study: Before treatment of any kind, peripheral blood was taken at initial diagnosis.

RNA transcripts provided the source from which TCR beta CDR3 regions were amplified. HTBI primers drove first-round RT-PCR of the TCR CDR3. Each CDR3 protein is one row after TCRdb ran MiXCR on the multiplex PCR reads. The sample lists approximately 570,000 distinct CDR3 sequences; 20% were seen once. Germline CDR1 is MNHEY and CDR2 is SVGEGT. V lost 1 base, J lost 1 base, and 3 bases stayed unmatched. The CDR3 has 17 residues. The sample holds a few counts of this clonotype. Its antigen remains unidentified. Exclusion of patients followed from uncontrolled infection, other autoimmune disease, pregnancy or lactation. Study-level points and caveats: Among clonotypes expanded in thyroid above 0.001, most were also found in blood. From stable hyperthyroidism, ophthalmopathy was separated by a 13 V-J model.

The sequenced material came from blood. The rearrangement links TRBV6-2 or TRBV6-3 to TRBJ2-1; 11 positions match TRBD2. The sequence derives from a man aged 35 to 55 with Graves' ophthalmopathy. CDR3 in amino acids: CASSYFSGRGSYNEQFF. The DNA of the CDR3 is TGTGCCAGCAGTTACTTTAGCGGGAGGGGATCCTACAATGAGCAGTTCTTC.